This TCR beta chain was sequenced during a study of graft-versus-host responses after intestinal transplantation. Study-level information: Induction using anti-thymocyte globulin, followed by tacrolimus and steroids for 2 to 4 years, was given to all recipients. The study, taken as a whole, reports: Recipient marrow contained GvH clones, some of which appeared first in ileum or blood. Graft-donor T cell macrochimerism coincided with high graft-versus-host to host-versus-graft clonal ratios in allografts.

The assay was immunoSEQ multiplex PCR, and TCRdb's table has in-frame clones only and misses some. The top ten hold about 8% of the sample, which has roughly 80,000 clones, roughly 87% seen once. Germline V gene lookup returns CDR1 SGHAT and CDR2 FQNNGV. The CDR3 totals 15 residues. The V and J ends lost 1 base and 3 bases respectively, with 10 bases between them. To note about this clone: Its antigen is undetermined.

Specimen: unstimulated CD8+ T cells sorted from spleen or lymph node cells, collected before transplant. This TCR was recovered from a human donor who was the organ donor for an intestinal transplant. The V call is TRBV11-2, the J call TRBJ1-5, with D possibly matching TRBD1 (6 bases). CDR3 nucleotide sequence: TGTGCCAGCAGCTTAGTAGGGGGAGACAATCAGCCCCAGCATTTT. As protein: CASSLVGGDNQPQHF. The entire variable domain, with the rest obtained from reference TRBV11-2 and TRBJ1-5, is as follows: EAGVAQSPRYKIIEKRQSVAFWCNPISGHATLYWYQQILGQGPKLLIQFQNNGVVDDSQLPKDRFSAERLKGVDSTLKIQPAKLEDSAVYLCASSLVGGDNQPQHFGDGTRLSIL.